These 10 T cell receptor beta chains came from one sample sequenced in a study of vaccination and CD4 T cells after COVID-19. No antigens are known for them. Researchers used the Oncomine TCR Beta short-read assay to sequence DNA from cultured CD4+ T cells. MiXCR, applied by TCRdb to the PCR reads, yields one record per CDR3 protein. The data hold about 8,000 distinct CDR3 sequences, with 50% observed a single time. Described treatment: roughly ten-day PBMC culture with coronavirus spike peptide pools or control peptides (ViraFEST assay). Sequencing was carried out using CD4+ T cells from blood, cultured in vitro. The receptors originated from a human donor who had recovered from COVID-19.

This chain uses TRBV6-1 with TRBJ2-7, with D tentatively TRBD1 or TRBD2 (5 bases each). This CDR3 spans 14 amino acids. V lost 0 bases and J 2 bases, leaving 8 bases between the germline ends. Germline loops: CDR1 MNHNS, CDR2 SASEGT. The CDR3 protein is CASSEAGTTYEQYF. Written as DNA, the CDR3 is TGTGCCAGCAGTGAAGCGGGGACCACCTACGAGCAGTACTTC.

The table lists this clonotype with a few counts. The gene calls are TRBV21-1 and TRBJ2-1; the D segment call TRBD2 is taken from the table without a DNA check. TRBV21-1 is recorded as a pseudogene. The CDR3 has 14 residues. CDR3 bases: TGTGCCAGCAGCAAAAGAGGGCAGGAGGGCGAGCAGTTCTTC. Its translation: CASSKRGQEGEQFF.

By share, this clonotype counts as medium-sized. The V call is TRBV6-1, the J call TRBJ2-3; perhaps D is TRBD1 or TRBD2 (6 bases each). Germline lookup yields CDR1 MNHNS and CDR2 SASEGT. V lost 5 bases and J lost 6, with 9 bases in between. The CDR3 sequence is 12 residues long. Here the CDR3 DNA reads TGTGCCAGCAGTAAAGGGGGGGATACGCAGTATTTT. Protein sequence: CASSKGGDTQYF.

This clonotype has only a few counts. This chain joins TRBV11-3 and TRBJ1-4; D unresolved. The CDR3 contains 14 residues. The germline V gene has CDR1 SGHNT and CDR2 YENEEA. V gave up 4 bases and J gave up 7 bases, with 13 bases separating them. CDR3: CASSSRTAGEKLFF. DNA of the CDR3: TGTGCCAGCAGCTCCCGGACCGCGGGTGAAAAACTGTTTTTT.

V and J are TRBV20-1 and TRBJ2-7; TRBD2 is a possible D gene (6 bases). CDR1 DFQATT and CDR2 SNEGSKA come from the germline V gene (reference sequence). V was cut by 7 bases and J by 0 bases, with 13 bases left in between. The CDR3 has 13 residues. The CDR3 region is CSVPGVSSYEQYF. The CDR3 DNA is TGCAGTGTACCGGGAGTAAGCTCCTACGAGCAGTACTTC.

The chain couples TRBV28 to TRBJ1-4, with a weak D call TRBD1 (5 bases). V lost 5 bases, J lost 8 bases, and 18 bases lay in between. Germline V gene sequence: CDR1 MDHEN, CDR2 SYDVKM. This CDR3 is 15 amino acids long. The CDR3 is CASSPGGGVKEKLFF. In DNA, the CDR3 is TGTGCCAGCAGTCCTGGGGGGGGAGTGAAGGAAAAACTGTTTTTT.

The chain uses TRBV7-2 and TRBJ2-5, with D unresolved. The V gene's germline CDR1 is SGHTA and CDR2 FQGNSA. With 8 bases removed from V and 2 bases from J, the gap between germline ends came to 12 bases. The CDR3 runs 13 residues. DNA of the CDR3: TGTGCCAGCTCGAGTACCCGACAAGAGACCCAGTACTTC. Translating gives CASSSTRQETQYF. Looking up the rest from reference TRBV7-2 and TRBJ2-5 gives the full variable domain: GAGVSQSPSNKVTEKGKDVELRCDPISGHTALYWYRQSLGQGLEFLIYFQGNSAPDKSGLPSDRFSAERTGGSVSTLTIQRTQQEDSAVYLCASSSTRQETQYFGPGTRLLVL.

This chain joins TRBV20-1 and TRBJ1-5; D perhaps matches TRBD1 (6 bases). V was trimmed by 1 base and J by 0 bases, leaving 10 bases between them. The CDR3 covers 15 residues. Germline V gene lookup returns CDR1 DFQATT and CDR2 SNEGSKA (reference sequence). CDR3 residues: CSARVRGNSNQPQHF. The DNA for the CDR3 is TGCAGTGCTAGAGTAAGGGGGAATAGCAATCAGCCCCAGCATTTT.

The V and J genes are TRBV5-1 and TRBJ1-6; D uncertain. The germline V and J ends were trimmed by 0 bases and 10 bases, with 8 bases remaining between them. The CDR3 spans 13 residues. CDR1 and CDR2 (germline): SGHRS, YFSETQ. CDR3: CASSLANLSPLHF. The CDR3 DNA reads as TGCGCCAGCAGCTTGGCCAACCTATCACCCCTCCACTTT.

V and J are TRBV7-9 and TRBJ2-2; a possible D gene is TRBD1 (5 bases). Trimming left V 3 bases short and J 0 bases short, with 14 bases between. Germline V gene data show CDR1 as SEHNR and CDR2 as FQNEAQ (reference sequence). The CDR3 sequence is 17 residues long. The CDR3 DNA is TGTGCCAGCAGCTTTTCCTCGACAGTTACGAACACCGGGGAGCTGTTTTTT. It yields the protein CASSFSSTVTNTGELFF.